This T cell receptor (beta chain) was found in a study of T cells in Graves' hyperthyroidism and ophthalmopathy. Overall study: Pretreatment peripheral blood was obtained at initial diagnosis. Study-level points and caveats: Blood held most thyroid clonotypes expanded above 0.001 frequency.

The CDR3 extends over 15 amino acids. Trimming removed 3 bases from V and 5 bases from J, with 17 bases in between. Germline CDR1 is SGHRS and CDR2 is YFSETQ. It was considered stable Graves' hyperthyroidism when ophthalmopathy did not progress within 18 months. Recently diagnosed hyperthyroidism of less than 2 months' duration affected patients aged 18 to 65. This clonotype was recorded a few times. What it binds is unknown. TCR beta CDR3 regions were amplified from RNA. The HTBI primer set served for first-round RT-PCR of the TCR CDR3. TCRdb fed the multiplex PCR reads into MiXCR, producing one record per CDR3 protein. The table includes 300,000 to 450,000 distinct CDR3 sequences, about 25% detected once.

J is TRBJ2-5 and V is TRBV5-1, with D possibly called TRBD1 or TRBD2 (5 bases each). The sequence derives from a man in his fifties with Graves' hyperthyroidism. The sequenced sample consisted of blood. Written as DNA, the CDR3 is TGCGCCAGCAGCTCCGGGACCCTCTCCCGGGAGACCCAGTACTTC. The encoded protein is CASSSGTLSRETQYF. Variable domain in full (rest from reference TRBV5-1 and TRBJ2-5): KAGVTQTPRYLIKTRGQQVTLSCSPISGHRSVSWYQQTPGQGLQFLFEYFSETQRNKGNFPGRFSGRQFSNSRSEMNVSTLELGDSALYLCASSSGTLSRETQYFGPGTRLLVL.